This entry lists 15 T cell receptor beta chains sequenced from one sample in a study of blood T cell repertoires in COVID-19. The table came from immunoSEQ multiplex PCR; TCRdb's copy has only in-frame clones and leaves some out. The sample records about 280,000 clones, roughly 87% being singletons. Sample: peripheral blood. The receptors were sampled from a human donor in a cohort sampled during active COVID-19.

This clone was counted once. Here the CDR3 reads CASSEGADNEQFF. CDR3 in DNA: TGTGCCAGCAGTGAGGGGGCAGACAATGAGCAGTTCTTC. The J gene is TRBJ2-1, the V gene TRBV6-1, with D possibly being TRBD1 (6 bases). The germline gives CDR1 MNHNS, CDR2 SASEGT. Trimming took off 3 bases at V and 5 bases at J, with 8 bases between the two ends. CDR3 length: 13 residues.

The rearrangement uses TRBV5-1 and TRBJ2-1, with 9 nucleotides matching TRBD2. Germline CDR1 and CDR2: SGHRS and YFSETQ. The CDR3 loop spans 14 amino acids. After removal of 8 bases from V and 4 bases from J, the junction contained 7 bases not matched to a gene. Here the CDR3 reads CASSLAGSYNEQFF. CDR3 sequence (DNA): TGCGCCAGTTCTCTAGCGGGATCGTACAATGAGCAGTTCTTC.

The chain carries TRBV6-2 or TRBV6-3 and TRBJ2-5, with D maybe TRBD2 (5 bases). Looked up from germline, CDR1 is MNHEY and CDR2 is SVGEGT. V was clipped by 0 bases and J by 9 bases, with 8 bases between them. This CDR3 region has 12 residues. The CDR3 nucleotides are TGTGCCAGCAGTTACTCGAGAGGGTCCCAGTACTTC. Translation gives CASSYSRGSQYF.

In this sample, this clone turned up once. The chain recombines TRBV2 with TRBJ1-1; perhaps TRBD1 as D (5 bases). Germline CDR1 and CDR2: SNHLY and FYNNEI. Between the trimmed V and J ends, which lost 4 bases and 0 bases, there was a span of 9 bases. CDR3 length equals 14 residues. This chain's CDR3 is CASSVYRLNTEAFF. The DNA for the CDR3 is TGTGCCAGCAGTGTGTACAGGTTGAACACTGAAGCTTTCTTT.

The CDR3 bases are TGTGCCAGCAGCTTGGCCCTTATAGCGGGAGGGAGCACAGATACGCAGTATTTT. Translation: CASSLALIAGGSTDTQYF. The V and J genes are TRBV5-4 and TRBJ2-3, with TRBD2 matching over 11 bases. V shed 0 bases, J shed 0 bases, and the junction held 6 bases outside the gene matches. Germline V gives CDR1 SGHNT, CDR2 YYREEE (reference sequence). This CDR3 is 18 amino acids long.

This clone was detected once. The chain combines TRBV15 with TRBJ2-6; TRBD1 is a possible D gene (6 bases). V shed 0 bases and J shed 1 base, with 16 bases lying between them. The CDR3 has 19 residues. Germline assignment: CDR1 LNHNV and CDR2 YYDKDF (reference sequence). CDR3 nucleotide sequence: TGTGCCACCAGCAGAGATCGGGGCAGGGGTAGGTCTGGGGCCAACGTCCTGACTTTC. Translating it yields CATSRDRGRGRSGANVLTF. Complete variable domain (other parts from reference TRBV15 and TRBJ2-6): DAMVIQNPRYQVTQFGKPVTLSCSQTLNHNVMYWYQQKSSQAPKLLFHYYDKDFNNEADTPDNFQSRRPNTSFCFLDIRSPGLGDTAMYLCATSRDRGRGRSGANVLTFGAGSRLTVL.

The V call is TRBV11-3, the J call TRBJ2-1; TRBD2 matches 8 bases. V lost 0 bases to trimming and J lost 2 bases; unmatched junction nucleotides: 0. Germline V gene lookup returns CDR1 SGHNT and CDR2 YENEEA. The CDR3 is 15 amino acids. The CDR3 DNA sequence: TGTGCCAGCAGCTTAGAAGCGGGAGCCTACAATGAGCAGTTCTTC. Translating it yields CASSLEAGAYNEQFF.

This clone came up a few times. The chain uses TRBV15 and TRBJ2-5, with 9 bases that match TRBD1. CDR3 length equals 17 residues. Losses at the gene ends were 3 bases for V and 4 bases for J; bases not matched to a gene: 12. The germline CDR1 and CDR2 sequences are LNHNV and YYDKDF (reference sequence). The CDR3 spells CATSREVGGQGGETQYF. The CDR3, as DNA: TGTGCCACCAGCAGGGAAGTCGGGGGACAGGGAGGAGAGACCCAGTACTTC.

This chain connects TRBV3-1 (or the pseudogene TRBV3-2) to TRBJ2-1; perhaps TRBD1 as D (6 bases). Germline V CDR1 and CDR2: LGHDT, YNNKEL (reference sequence). The CDR3 is made up of 15 amino acids. V shed 6 bases and J shed 7 bases, with 19 bases lying between them. The CDR3 region is CASRREDRLTNEQFF. The CDR3 nucleotides are TGTGCCAGCAGACGCGAAGACAGGTTGACAAATGAGCAGTTCTTC.

This clone was recorded only once. V and J are TRBV2 and TRBJ2-5; possible D gene TRBD1, 5 bases. V shed 0 bases and J shed 3 bases, with 11 bases lying between them. The V gene's germline CDR1 is SNHLY and CDR2 FYNNEI. The CDR3 consists of 15 residues. CDR3 sequence (DNA): TGTGCCAGCAGTGAAGCGCTGATGGACAAAGAGACCCAGTACTTC. Translated: CASSEALMDKETQYF.

The rearrangement uses TRBV27 and TRBJ1-1, with a weak D call TRBD1 (5 bases). CDR3 length: 15 amino acids. Germline-derived CDR1 and CDR2 are MNHEY and SMNVEV (reference sequence). Deletions cut 7 bases from V and 8 bases from J, with 23 bases between. This chain's CDR3 is CASNGGLGQSEEAFF. In nucleotides, the CDR3 is TGTGCCAGCAATGGGGGGTTAGGTCAGAGCGAGGAAGCTTTCTTT.

Only a few counts were recorded for this clone. The rearrangement joins TRBV19 to TRBJ1-1; 8 bases align to TRBD1. Unmatched junction bases numbered 15, after V lost 10 bases and J lost 5 bases. Germline CDR1 LNHDA, CDR2 SQIVND (reference sequence). This CDR3 has 15 residues. CDR3 DNA sequence: TGTGCCACCAGAAAGGACAGGGTAAAAGCAACTGAAGCTTTCTTT. Encoded protein: CATRKDRVKATEAFF. Full variable domain (outside the CDR3, taken from reference TRBV19 and TRBJ1-1): DGGITQSPKYLFRKEGQNVTLSCEQNLNHDAMYWYRQDPGQGLRLIYYSQIVNDFQKGDIAEGYSVSREKKESFPLTVTSAQKNPTAFYLCATRKDRVKATEAFFGQGTRLTVV.

CDR3 nucleotides: TGTGCCAGCAGCTTGCAAAGGACTCTAGCTAACTATGGCTACACCTTC. It translates to CASSLQRTLANYGYTF. This chain uses TRBV5-6 with TRBJ1-2; D is unclear. CDR3 length equals 16 residues. Trimming removed 1 base from V and 0 bases from J, with 13 bases in between. The V gene's germline CDR1 is SGHDT and CDR2 YYEEEE.

J is TRBJ1-1 and V is TRBV7-2; 9 positions agree with TRBD1. The CDR3 runs 16 residues. Looked up from germline, CDR1 is SGHTA and CDR2 is FQGNSA. The V gene end was trimmed by 3 bases and the J gene end by 4 bases; junction bases not matched to a gene: 9. The CDR3 protein is CASSFRTGARVTEAFF. In DNA form, the CDR3 reads TGTGCCAGCAGCTTTAGGACAGGGGCACGGGTCACTGAAGCTTTCTTT.

The chain has TRBV20-1 and TRBJ2-1; D possibly corresponds to TRBD2 (6 bases). Trimming pared 3 bases from V and 1 base from J, leaving 10 bases between. The CDR3 length is 14 residues. Germline CDR1 is DFQATT and CDR2 is SNEGSKA (reference sequence). The CDR3 here is CSASAGTSYNEQFF. The CDR3, as DNA: TGCAGTGCTAGTGCGGGAACATCCTACAATGAGCAGTTCTTC.